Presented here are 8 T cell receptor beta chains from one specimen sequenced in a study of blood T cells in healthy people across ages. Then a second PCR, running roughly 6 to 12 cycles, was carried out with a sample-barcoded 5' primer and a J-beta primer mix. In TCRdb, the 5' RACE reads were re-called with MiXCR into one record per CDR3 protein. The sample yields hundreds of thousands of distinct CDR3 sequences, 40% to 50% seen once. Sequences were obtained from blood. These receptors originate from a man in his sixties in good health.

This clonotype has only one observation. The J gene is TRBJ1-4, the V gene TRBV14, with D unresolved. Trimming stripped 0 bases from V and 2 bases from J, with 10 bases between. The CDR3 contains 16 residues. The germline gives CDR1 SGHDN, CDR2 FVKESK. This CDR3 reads CASSQDGVATNEKLFF. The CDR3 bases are TGTGCCAGCAGCCAAGATGGGGTCGCGACTAATGAAAAACTGTTTTTT. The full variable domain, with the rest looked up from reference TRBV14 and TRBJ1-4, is EAGVTQFPSHSVIEKGQTVTLRCDPISGHDNLYWYRRVMGKEIKFLLHFVKESKQDESGMPNNRFLAERTGGTYSTLKVQPAELEDSGVYFCASSQDGVATNEKLFFGSGTQLSVL.

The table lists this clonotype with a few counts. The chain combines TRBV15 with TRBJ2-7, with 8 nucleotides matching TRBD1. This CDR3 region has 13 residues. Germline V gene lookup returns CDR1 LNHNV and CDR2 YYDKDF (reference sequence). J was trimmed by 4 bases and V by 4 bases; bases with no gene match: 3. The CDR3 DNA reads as TGTGCCACCAGCATGGGACAGGAATACGAGCAGTACTTC. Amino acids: CATSMGQEYEQYF.

The CDR3 DNA is TGCGCCAGCAGCTTGGCCGACAGGGGGCAGGAGACCCAGTACTTC. It translates to CASSLADRGQETQYF. This chain links TRBV5-1 with TRBJ2-5; 10 nucleotides align to TRBD1. There are 15 residues in the CDR3. The V gene end was trimmed by 0 bases and the J gene end by 5 bases; junction bases not matched to a gene: 4. Germline values: CDR1 SGHRS, CDR2 YFSETQ.

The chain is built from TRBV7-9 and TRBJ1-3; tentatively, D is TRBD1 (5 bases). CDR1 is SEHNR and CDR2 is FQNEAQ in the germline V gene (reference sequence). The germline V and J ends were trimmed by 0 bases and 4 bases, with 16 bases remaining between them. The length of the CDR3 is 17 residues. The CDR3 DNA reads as TGTGCCAGCAGCTTAGCGTCGGGGGTCATCTCGGGAAACACCATATATTTT. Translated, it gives CASSLASGVISGNTIYF.

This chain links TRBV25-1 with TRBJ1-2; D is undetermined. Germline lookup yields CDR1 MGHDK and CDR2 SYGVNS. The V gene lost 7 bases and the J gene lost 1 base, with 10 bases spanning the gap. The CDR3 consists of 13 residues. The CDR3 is CASNQDGNYGYTF. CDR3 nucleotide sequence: TGTGCCAGCAACCAGGACGGTAACTATGGCTACACCTTC.

The CDR3 DNA reads as TGTGCCAGCAGTATACAGGCCAACTATGGCTACACCTTC. Its protein is CASSIQANYGYTF. The rearrangement uses TRBV7-9 and TRBJ1-2, with TRBD1 as a possible D gene (5 bases). Germline assignment: CDR1 SEHNR and CDR2 FQNEAQ (reference sequence). V was clipped by 6 bases and J by 2 bases, with 10 bases between them. The CDR3 consists of 13 residues.

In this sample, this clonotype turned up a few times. The CDR3 DNA reads TGTGCCAGCAGCCTCATCCCCTCGGGGGGAACAGATACGCAGTATTTT. It encodes CASSLIPSGGTDTQYF. The chain uses TRBV27 and TRBJ2-3, with 7 positions matching TRBD2. The germline CDR1 and CDR2 sequences are MNHEY and SMNVEV (reference sequence). This CDR3 has 16 residues. The junction had 12 bases not matched to a gene; V was cut back by 6 bases and J by 3 bases.

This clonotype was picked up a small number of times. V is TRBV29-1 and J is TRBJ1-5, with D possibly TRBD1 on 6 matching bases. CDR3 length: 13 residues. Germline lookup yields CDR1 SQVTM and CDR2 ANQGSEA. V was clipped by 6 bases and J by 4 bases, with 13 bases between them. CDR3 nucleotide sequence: TGCAGCGTCCGACAGGCCTATAATCAGCCCCAGCATTTT. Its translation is CSVRQAYNQPQHF.